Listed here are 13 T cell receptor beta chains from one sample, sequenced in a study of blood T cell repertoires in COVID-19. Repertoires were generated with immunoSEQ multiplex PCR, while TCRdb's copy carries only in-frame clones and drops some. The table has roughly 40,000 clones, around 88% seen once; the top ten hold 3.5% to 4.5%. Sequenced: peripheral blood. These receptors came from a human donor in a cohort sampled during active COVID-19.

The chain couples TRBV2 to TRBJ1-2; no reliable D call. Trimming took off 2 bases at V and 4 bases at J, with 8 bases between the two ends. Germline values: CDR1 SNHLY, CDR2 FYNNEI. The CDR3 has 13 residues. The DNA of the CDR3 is TGTGCCAGCAGTGAAACCCAGGTCTATGGCTACACCTTC. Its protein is CASSETQVYGYTF.

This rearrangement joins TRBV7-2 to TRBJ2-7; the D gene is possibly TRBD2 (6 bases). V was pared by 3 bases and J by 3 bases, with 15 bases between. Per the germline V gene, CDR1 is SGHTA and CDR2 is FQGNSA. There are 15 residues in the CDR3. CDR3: CASSFGTLNIYEQYF. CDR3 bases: TGTGCCAGCAGCTTCGGGACTCTCAATATCTACGAGCAGTACTTC. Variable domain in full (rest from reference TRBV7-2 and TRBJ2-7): GAGVSQSPSNKVTEKGKDVELRCDPISGHTALYWYRQSLGQGLEFLIYFQGNSAPDKSGLPSDRFSAERTGGSVSTLTIQRTQQEDSAVYLCASSFGTLNIYEQYFGPGTRLTVT.

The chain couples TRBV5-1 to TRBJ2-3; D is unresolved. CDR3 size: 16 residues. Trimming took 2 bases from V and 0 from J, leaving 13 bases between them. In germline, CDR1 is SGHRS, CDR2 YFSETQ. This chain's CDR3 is CASSLTKSSSTDTQYF. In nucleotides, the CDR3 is TGCGCCAGCAGCTTAACGAAGAGTTCTAGCACAGATACGCAGTATTTT.

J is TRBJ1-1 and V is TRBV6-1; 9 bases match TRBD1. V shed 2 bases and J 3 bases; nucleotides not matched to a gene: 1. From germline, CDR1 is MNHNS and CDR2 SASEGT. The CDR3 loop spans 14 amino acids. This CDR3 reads CASSEWDRDTEAFF. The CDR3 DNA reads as TGTGCCAGCAGTGAATGGGACAGGGACACTGAAGCTTTCTTT.

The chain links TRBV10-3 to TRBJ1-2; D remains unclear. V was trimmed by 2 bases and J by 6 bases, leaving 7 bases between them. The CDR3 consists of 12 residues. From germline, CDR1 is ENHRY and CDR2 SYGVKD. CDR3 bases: TGTGCCATCAGTGAGGGTCAGGATGGCTACACCTTC. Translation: CAISEGQDGYTF.

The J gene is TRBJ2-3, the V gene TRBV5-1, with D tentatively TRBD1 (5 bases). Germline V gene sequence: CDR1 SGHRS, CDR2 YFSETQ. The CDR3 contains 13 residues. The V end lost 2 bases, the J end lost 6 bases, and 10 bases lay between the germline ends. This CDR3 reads CASSFWGRDTQYF. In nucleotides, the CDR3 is TGCGCCAGCAGCTTCTGGGGCCGGGATACGCAGTATTTT. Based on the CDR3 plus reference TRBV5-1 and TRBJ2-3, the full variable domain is KAGVTQTPRYLIKTRGQQVTLSCSPISGHRSVSWYQQTPGQGLQFLFEYFSETQRNKGNFPGRFSGRQFSNSRSEMNVSTLELGDSALYLCASSFWGRDTQYFGPGTRLTVL.

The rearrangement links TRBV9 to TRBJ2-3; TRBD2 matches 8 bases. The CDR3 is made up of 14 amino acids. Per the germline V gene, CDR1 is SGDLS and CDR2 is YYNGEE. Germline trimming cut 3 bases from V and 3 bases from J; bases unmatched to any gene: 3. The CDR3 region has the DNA TGTGCCAGCAGCGGAACTAGCGGAACAGATACGCAGTATTTT. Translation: CASSGTSGTDTQYF. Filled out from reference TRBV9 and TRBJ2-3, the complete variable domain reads DSGVTQTPKHLITATGQRVTLRCSPRSGDLSVYWYQQSLDQGLQFLIQYYNGEERAKGNILERFSAQQFPDLHSELNLSSLELGDSALYFCASSGTSGTDTQYFGPGTRLTVL.

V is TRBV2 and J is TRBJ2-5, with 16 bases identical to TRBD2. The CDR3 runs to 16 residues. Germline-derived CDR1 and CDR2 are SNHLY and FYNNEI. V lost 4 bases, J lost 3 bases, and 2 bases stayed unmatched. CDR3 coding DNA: TGTGCCAGCAGTGCCGGGACTAGCGGGGGGGAAGAGACCCAGTACTTC. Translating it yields CASSAGTSGGEETQYF.

The CDR3 coding sequence is TGTGCCAGCAGGCGGGGGTCCTACAATGAGCAGTTCTTC. As protein: CASRRGSYNEQFF. The chain employs TRBV7-2 and TRBJ2-1; 7 positions match TRBD2. The germline CDR1 and CDR2 sequences are SGHTA and FQGNSA. V lost 6 bases to trimming and J lost 1 base; unmatched junction nucleotides: 0. The CDR3 spans 13 residues. Based on the CDR3 plus reference TRBV7-2 and TRBJ2-1, the full variable domain is GAGVSQSPSNKVTEKGKDVELRCDPISGHTALYWYRQSLGQGLEFLIYFQGNSAPDKSGLPSDRFSAERTGGSVSTLTIQRTQQEDSAVYLCASRRGSYNEQFFGPGTRLTVL.

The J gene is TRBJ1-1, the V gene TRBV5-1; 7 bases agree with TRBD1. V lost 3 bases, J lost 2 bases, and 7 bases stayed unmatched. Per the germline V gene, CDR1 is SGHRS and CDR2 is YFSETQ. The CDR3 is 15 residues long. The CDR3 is CASSWAGQSNTEAFF. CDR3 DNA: TGCGCCAGCAGCTGGGCGGGACAGAGCAACACTGAAGCTTTCTTT.

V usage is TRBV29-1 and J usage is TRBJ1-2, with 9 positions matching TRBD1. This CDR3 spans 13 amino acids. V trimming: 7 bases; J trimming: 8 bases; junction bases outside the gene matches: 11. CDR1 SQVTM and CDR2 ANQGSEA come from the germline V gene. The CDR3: CSARDREIKGYTF. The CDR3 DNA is TGCAGCGCCCGGGACAGGGAGATTAAGGGCTACACCTTC.

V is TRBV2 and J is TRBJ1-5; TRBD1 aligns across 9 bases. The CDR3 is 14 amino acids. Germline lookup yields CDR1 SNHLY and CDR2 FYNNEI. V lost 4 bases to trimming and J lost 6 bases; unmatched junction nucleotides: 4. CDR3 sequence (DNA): TGTGCCAGCAGTGGGACAGGGGAGGCTCAGCCCCAGCATTTT. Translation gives CASSGTGEAQPQHF.

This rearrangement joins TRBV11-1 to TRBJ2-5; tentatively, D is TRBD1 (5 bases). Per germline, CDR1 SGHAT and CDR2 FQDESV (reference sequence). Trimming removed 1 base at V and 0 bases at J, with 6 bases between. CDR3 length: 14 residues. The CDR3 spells CASSLDRYQETQYF. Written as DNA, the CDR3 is TGTGCCAGCAGCTTAGACAGGTACCAAGAGACCCAGTACTTC.